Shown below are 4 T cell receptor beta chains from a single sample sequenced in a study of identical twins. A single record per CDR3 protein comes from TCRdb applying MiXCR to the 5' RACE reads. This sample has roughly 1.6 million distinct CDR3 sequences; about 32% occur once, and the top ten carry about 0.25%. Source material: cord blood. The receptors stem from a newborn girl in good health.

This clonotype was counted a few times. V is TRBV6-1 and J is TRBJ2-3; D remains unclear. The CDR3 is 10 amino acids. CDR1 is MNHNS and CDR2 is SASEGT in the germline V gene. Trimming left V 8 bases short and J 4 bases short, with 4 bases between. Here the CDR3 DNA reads TGTGCCAGCTGGTCAGATACGCAGTATTTT. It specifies CASWSDTQYF.

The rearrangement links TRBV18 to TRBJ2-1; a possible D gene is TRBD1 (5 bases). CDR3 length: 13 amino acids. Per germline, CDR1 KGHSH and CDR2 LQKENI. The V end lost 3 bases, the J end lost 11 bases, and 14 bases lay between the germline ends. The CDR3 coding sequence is TGTGCCAGCTCACCTGACAGTACCGACAAGCAGTTCTTC. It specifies CASSPDSTDKQFF.

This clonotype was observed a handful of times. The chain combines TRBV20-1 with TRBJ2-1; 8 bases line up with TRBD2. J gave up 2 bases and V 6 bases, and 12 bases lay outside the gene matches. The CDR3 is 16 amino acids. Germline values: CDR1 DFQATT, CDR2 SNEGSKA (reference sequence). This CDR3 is CSAVRPGGRTYNEQFF. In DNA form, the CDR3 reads TGCAGTGCCGTTCGTCCCGGCGGGAGGACCTACAATGAGCAGTTCTTC.

CDR3 DNA: TGTGCCAGCAGTTATTCGAGAGATTCCGAAAAACTGTTTTTT. Translated, it gives CASSYSRDSEKLFF. The chain carries TRBV6-6 and TRBJ1-4; D ambiguous. From germline, CDR1 is MNHNY and CDR2 SVGAGI (reference sequence). The CDR3 consists of 14 residues. The ends were cut back, 3 bases at V and 8 bases at J, with 13 bases in the middle.